Shown below are 23 T cell receptor beta chains from a single sample sequenced in a study of blood T cell repertoires in COVID-19. Generated by immunoSEQ multiplex PCR, the TCRdb table keeps only in-frame clones and is missing some. There are approximately 170,000 clones in the sample; about 85% occur only once, and roughly 1.3% lies in the top ten. What was sequenced was peripheral blood. The source of these receptors is a man aged 55 to 69 who had recovered from COVID-19.

V and J are TRBV13 and TRBJ2-1; D might be TRBD2 (6 bases). The germline V gene has CDR1 PRHDT and CDR2 FYEKMQ (reference sequence). The V gene lost 8 bases and the J gene lost 7 bases, with 15 bases spanning the gap. This CDR3 is built from 13 residues. The CDR3 nucleotides are TGTGCCAGCCAGTGGGGGACTCCGAATGAGCAGTTCTTC. As protein: CASQWGTPNEQFF.

The gene calls are TRBV9 and TRBJ1-6; maybe TRBD1 (6 bases). V lost 3 bases and J lost 7, with 14 bases in between. CDR1 is SGDLS and CDR2 is YYNGEE in the germline V gene. The CDR3 is 15 amino acids. CDR3 sequence: CASSALGGPNSPLHF. The CDR3, as DNA: TGTGCCAGCAGCGCGCTAGGGGGACCAAATTCACCCCTCCACTTT. Looking up the rest from reference TRBV9 and TRBJ1-6 gives the full variable domain: DSGVTQTPKHLITATGQRVTLRCSPRSGDLSVYWYQQSLDQGLQFLIQYYNGEERAKGNILERFSAQQFPDLHSELNLSSLELGDSALYFCASSALGGPNSPLHFGNGTRLTVT.

The chain carries TRBV19 and TRBJ1-5, with unresolved D. This CDR3 is 13 amino acids long. V dropped 2 bases and J dropped 7 bases, with 9 bases sitting between them. Germline CDR1 LNHDA, CDR2 SQIVND (reference sequence). CDR3 loop: CASSISAGQPQHF. The CDR3 region has the DNA TGTGCCAGTAGTATATCCGCGGGCCAGCCCCAGCATTTT.

The chain couples TRBV29-1 to TRBJ1-1; D ambiguous. The germline V gene encodes CDR1 SQVTM and CDR2 ANQGSEA. The CDR3 spans 11 residues. The germline V and J ends were trimmed by 3 bases and 8 bases, with 10 bases remaining between them. The CDR3 reads CSVDIPEEAFF. CDR3 sequence (DNA): TGCAGCGTTGATATCCCGGAGGAAGCTTTCTTT.

V gene TRBV6-6 combines with J gene TRBJ1-2; D might be TRBD1 (5 bases). The V and J ends lost 0 bases and 7 bases respectively, with 15 bases between them. CDR1 and CDR2 from the germline V gene are MNHNY and SVGAGI (reference sequence). This CDR3 is built from 15 residues. CDR3 amino acids: CASSYSGTSGGGYTF. The CDR3 nucleotides are TGTGCCAGCAGTTACTCCGGGACTTCAGGAGGTGGCTACACCTTC.

This chain links TRBV6-6 with TRBJ2-3; D may be TRBD2 (6 bases). V was pared by 7 bases and J by 4 bases, with 15 bases between. The CDR3 is 14 residues long. Germline lookup yields CDR1 MNHNY and CDR2 SVGAGI (reference sequence). The CDR3 sequence: CASTQLGGSDTQYF. The CDR3 DNA sequence: TGTGCCAGCACCCAACTCGGGGGTTCAGATACGCAGTATTTT.

This clone was seen only once. The chain is built from TRBV11-2 and TRBJ1-3; D is undetermined. Trimming shortened V by 5 bases and J by 0 bases, and 11 bases separated the two germline ends. This CDR3 spans 15 amino acids. The germline V gene encodes CDR1 SGHAT and CDR2 FQNNGV. Written as DNA, the CDR3 is TGTGCCAGCAGCACCCATCGGGGCTCTGGAAACACCATATATTTT. Its translation: CASSTHRGSGNTIYF.

The chain is built from TRBV10-3 and TRBJ1-2; D perhaps matches TRBD1 (6 bases). The V and J ends lost 4 bases and 2 bases respectively, with 17 bases between them. The germline CDR1 and CDR2 sequences are ENHRY and SYGVKD. The CDR3 totals 16 residues. The CDR3 protein is CAISGGGGLANYGYTF. Written as DNA, the CDR3 is TGTGCCATCAGTGGGGGAGGGGGTTTAGCAAACTATGGCTACACCTTC.

This clone was observed a single time. The chain couples TRBV13 to TRBJ1-2; D not certain. Germline V gene sequence: CDR1 PRHDT, CDR2 FYEKMQ (reference sequence). The length of the CDR3 is 11 residues. Trimming took 2 bases from V and 7 from J, leaving 5 bases between them. The CDR3 is CASSLSGGYTF. The CDR3 nucleotides read TGTGCCAGCAGCTTAAGCGGTGGCTACACCTTC. The whole variable domain, filled in from reference TRBV13 and TRBJ1-2, reads AAGVIQSPRHLIKEKRETATLKCYPIPRHDTVYWYQQGPGQDPQFLISFYEKMQSDKGSIPDRFSAQQFSDYHSELNMSSLELGDSALYFCASSLSGGYTFGSGTRLTVV.

J is TRBJ2-3 and V is TRBV12-5; D not resolved. This CDR3 is 12 amino acids long. CDR1 LGHNT and CDR2 FRNRAP come from the germline V gene. The V end was cut by 5 bases, the J end by 4 bases, with 7 bases between. The CDR3 spells CASGLPPDTQYF. DNA for the CDR3: TGTGCTAGTGGTCTCCCCCCAGATACGCAGTATTTT.

V usage is TRBV24-1 and J usage is TRBJ2-1, with 7 bases fitting TRBD2. V was clipped by 3 bases and J by 6 bases; unmatched bases: 7. Germline CDR1 KGHDR, CDR2 SFDVKD. The CDR3 contains 15 residues. CDR3 nucleotides: TGTGCCACCAGTGATCCCTCGGGGGAGGGCAATGAGCAGTTCTTC. Translation gives CATSDPSGEGNEQFF.

The chain couples TRBV19 to TRBJ1-4; D is ambiguous. The CDR3 covers 15 residues. Trimming removed 1 base at V and 4 bases at J, with 10 bases between. Looked up from germline, CDR1 is LNHDA and CDR2 is SQIVND (reference sequence). As DNA, the CDR3 is TGTGCCAGTAGTATAGCGGGGAAGAGTAATGAAAAACTGTTTTTT. It encodes CASSIAGKSNEKLFF. The full variable domain, in which reference TRBV19 and TRBJ1-4 provide the parts outside the CDR3, is DGGITQSPKYLFRKEGQNVTLSCEQNLNHDAMYWYRQDPGQGLRLIYYSQIVNDFQKGDIAEGYSVSREKKESFPLTVTSAQKNPTAFYLCASSIAGKSNEKLFFGSGTQLSVL.

V and J are TRBV7-2 and TRBJ1-1; D is unclear. CDR1 and CDR2 from the germline V gene are SGHTA and FQGNSA. V lost 2 bases and J lost 0, with 7 bases in between. This CDR3 is built from 14 residues. In DNA, the CDR3 is TGTGCCAGCAGCTTAACTGGAGTGAACACTGAAGCTTTCTTT. This codes for CASSLTGVNTEAFF.

DNA of the CDR3: TGTGCCTCTCGGGGGGTCTATGGCTACACCTTC. Translated: CASRGVYGYTF. This chain uses TRBV30 with TRBJ1-2; tentative D call: TRBD1 (5 bases). The germline V gene has CDR1 GTSNPN and CDR2 SVGIG (reference sequence). V was shortened by 7 bases and J by 4 bases, with 10 bases between the two germline ends. The CDR3 has 11 residues.

The chain combines TRBV7-3 with TRBJ1-4; D remains unclear. The ends were cut back, 7 bases at V and 8 bases at J, with 17 bases in the middle. CDR3 length equals 14 residues. From germline, CDR1 is SGHTA and CDR2 FQGTGA. The CDR3 reads CASTFAPGREKLFF. DNA for the CDR3: TGTGCCAGCACCTTTGCACCAGGAAGGGAAAAACTGTTTTTT.

The chain carries TRBV11-2 and TRBJ1-1; possibly TRBD1 for D (6 bases). The length of the CDR3 is 13 residues. Between the trimmed V and J ends, which lost 6 bases and 3 bases, there was a span of 11 bases. Germline V gene data show CDR1 as SGHAT and CDR2 as FQNNGV. CDR3 nucleotide sequence: TGTGCCAGCAGTCGACAGGTCGACACTGAAGCTTTCTTT. It specifies CASSRQVDTEAFF.

This chain connects TRBV3-1 (or the pseudogene TRBV3-2) to TRBJ2-2; D remains ambiguous. CDR1 LGHDT and CDR2 YNNKEL come from the germline V gene (reference sequence). The CDR3 has 16 residues. V lost 1 base to trimming and J lost 3 bases, with 12 bases between them. The CDR3 sequence: CASSQGQRSDTGELFF. CDR3 nucleotide sequence: TGTGCCAGCAGCCAAGGTCAGCGTTCCGACACCGGGGAGCTGTTTTTT.

V usage is TRBV11-3 and J usage is TRBJ2-2, with TRBD2 matching over 8 bases. Trimming took 5 bases from V and 3 from J; bases not matched to a gene: 8. Germline values: CDR1 SGHNT, CDR2 YENEEA. The CDR3 extends over 16 amino acids. In nucleotides, the CDR3 is TGTGCCAGCAGCCGAGACCCCGGGGGGGACACCGGGGAGCTGTTTTTT. Translation gives CASSRDPGGDTGELFF. Full variable domain (remainder filled in from reference TRBV11-3 and TRBJ2-2): EAGVVQSPRYKIIEKKQPVAFWCNPISGHNTLYWYLQNLGQGPELLIRYENEEAVDDSQLPKDRFSAERLKGVDSTLKIQPAELGDSAVYLCASSRDPGGDTGELFFGEGSRLTVL.

The chain employs TRBV5-1 and TRBJ2-2; 9 bases line up with TRBD2. V lost 5 bases to trimming and J lost 4 bases; unmatched junction nucleotides: 9. The germline V gene encodes CDR1 SGHRS and CDR2 YFSETQ. The CDR3 spans 16 residues. CDR3 sequence: CASRAPGTSSTGELFF. The CDR3 DNA follows: TGCGCCAGCAGGGCCCCCGGGACTAGCTCCACCGGGGAGCTGTTTTTT.

CDR3 sequence reads: CASTGSAGGTDTQYF. In DNA, the CDR3 is TGTGCCAGCACCGGGTCAGCGGGGGGCACAGATACGCAGTATTTT. This sequence joins TRBV2 and TRBJ2-3; 8 bases match TRBD2. This CDR3 comprises 15 residues. Germline lookup yields CDR1 SNHLY and CDR2 FYNNEI. The V gene end was trimmed by 7 bases and the J gene end by 1 base; junction bases not matched to a gene: 7.

The chain recombines TRBV4-3 with TRBJ2-1, with TRBD2 matching over 14 bases. V lost 3 bases to trimming and J lost 16 bases; unmatched junction nucleotides: 14. Germline V gives CDR1 LGHNA, CDR2 YSLEER. The CDR3 consists of 16 residues. In DNA, the CDR3 is TGCGCCAGCAGCCAGACGACTAGCGGGGGGGCTAGCGGAAAATTCTTC. Its protein is CASSQTTSGGASGKFF.

This clone showed up just a few times. This chain joins TRBV5-4 and TRBJ1-1; 9 bases fit TRBD1. In germline, CDR1 is SGHNT, CDR2 YYREEE (reference sequence). This CDR3 has 14 residues. Trimming cost V 4 bases and J 1 base; bases outside gene matches: 2. CDR3 sequence (DNA): TGTGCCAGCAGCGGACAGGGGTGGAACACTGAAGCTTTCTTT. Residues: CASSGQGWNTEAFF. Together with reference TRBV5-4 and TRBJ1-1, the CDR3 gives the full variable domain: ETGVTQSPTHLIKTRGQQVTLRCSSQSGHNTVSWYQQALGQGPQFIFQYYREEENGRGNFPPRFSGLQFPNYSSELNVNALELDDSALYLCASSGQGWNTEAFFGQGTRLTVV.

This clone is a singleton in its sample. The chain couples TRBV14 to TRBJ2-1; 9 nucleotides match TRBD1. Germline trimming cut 4 bases from V and 5 bases from J; bases unmatched to any gene: 9. The CDR3 extends over 16 amino acids. Germline-derived CDR1 and CDR2 are SGHDN and FVKESK. The CDR3 protein is CASSRGPGTGNNEQFF. The CDR3 DNA is TGTGCCAGCAGCCGGGGCCCCGGGACAGGGAACAATGAGCAGTTCTTC.